The entry below gives a single T cell receptor beta chain sequence along with its context. Its antigen remains unidentified. The data were obtained in a study of breast tumors, draining lymph nodes, adjacent tissues. General study points: Data fit most tumor T cells coming from lymph node, expanding in tumor. Luminal-like breast cancer showed significantly greater tumor-nontumor repertoire similarity than basal-like breast cancer did. Tumor TCR diversity was below lymph nodes but above nontumor tissue.

MiXCR was run by TCRdb on the multiplex PCR reads, yielding one entry per CDR3 protein. The data contain more than 20,000 distinct CDR3 sequences, approximately 20% of them singletons. This CDR3 contains 13 residues. Trimming left V 5 bases short and J 3 bases short, with 14 bases between. Germline assignment: CDR1 GTSNPN and CDR2 SVGIG (reference sequence). The material sequenced was breast tumor tissue. The chain employs TRBV30 and TRBJ2-7; no firm D call. This receptor was taken from a female donor with breast cancer. Some clones in this sample may be carry-over from other donors' samples. The CDR3 sequence: CAWHRPGNYEQYF. The CDR3 coding sequence is TGTGCCTGGCACCGCCCTGGAAACTACGAGCAGTACTTC.